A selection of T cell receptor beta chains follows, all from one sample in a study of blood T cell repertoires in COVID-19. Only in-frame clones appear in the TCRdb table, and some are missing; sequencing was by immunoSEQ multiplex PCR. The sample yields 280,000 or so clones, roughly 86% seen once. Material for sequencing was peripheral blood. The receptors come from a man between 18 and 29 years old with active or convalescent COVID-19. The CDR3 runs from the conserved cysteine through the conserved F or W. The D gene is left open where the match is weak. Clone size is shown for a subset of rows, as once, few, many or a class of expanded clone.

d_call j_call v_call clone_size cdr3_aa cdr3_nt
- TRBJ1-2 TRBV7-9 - CASTPPGRRGIYGYTF TGTGCCAGCACTCCCCCCGGAAGAAGGGGAATATATGGCTACACCTTC
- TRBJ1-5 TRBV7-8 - CASSPGGGTGGSNQPQHF TGTGCCAGCAGCCCTGGTGGGGGCACAGGCGGCAGCAATCAGCCCCAGCATTTT
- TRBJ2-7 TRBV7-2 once CASSISREQHPHYYEQYF TGTGCCAGCTCCATATCCCGGGAACAACACCCCCACTACTACGAGCAGTACTTC
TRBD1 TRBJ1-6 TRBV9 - CASSVNHGGQGSYNSPLHF TGTGCCAGCAGCGTAAACCACGGAGGACAGGGTTCCTATAATTCACCCCTCCACTTT
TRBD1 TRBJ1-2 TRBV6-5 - CASSWTGTNYGYTF TGTGCCAGCAGTTGGACAGGGACTAACTATGGCTACACCTTC
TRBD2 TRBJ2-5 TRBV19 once CASSPPWGGETQYF TGTGCCAGTAGCCCCCCGTGGGGGGGGGAGACCCAGTACTTC
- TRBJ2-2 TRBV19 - CASTQPRTGTGELFF TGTGCCAGTACCCAACCCCGTACGGGCACCGGGGAGCTGTTTTTT
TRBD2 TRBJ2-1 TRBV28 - CASSLGAGGLNYNEQFF TGTGCCAGCAGTTTAGGAGCGGGGGGGCTTAATTACAATGAGCAGTTCTTC
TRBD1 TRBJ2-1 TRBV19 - CASSVDRGYYNEQFF TGTGCCAGTAGTGTGGACAGGGGCTACTACAATGAGCAGTTCTTC
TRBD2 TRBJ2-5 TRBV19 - CASSMTSGGQETQYF TGTGCCAGTAGTATGACTAGCGGGGGCCAAGAGACCCAGTACTTC
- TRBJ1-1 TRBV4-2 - CASSQDSAGWGTEAFF TGTGCCAGCAGCCAAGATTCGGCAGGGTGGGGCACTGAAGCTTTCTTT
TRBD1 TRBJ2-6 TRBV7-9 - CASSLLGQGETVANVLTF TGTGCCAGCAGCTTACTCGGACAGGGAGAAACTGTGGCCAACGTCCTGACTTTC
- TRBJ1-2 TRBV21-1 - CASSKEDSYYGYTF TGTGCCAGCAGCAAAGAAGACAGTTACTATGGCTACACCTTC
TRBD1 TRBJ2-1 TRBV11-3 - CASSTGQGWYEQFF TGTGCCAGCAGCACAGGACAGGGCTGGTATGAGCAGTTCTTC
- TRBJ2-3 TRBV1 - CTSSQDSTSGPSDTQYF TGCACCAGCAGCCAAGATTCGACTAGCGGACCTTCAGATACGCAGTATTTT
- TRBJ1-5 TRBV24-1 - CATSKGWNQPQHF TGTGCCACCAGTAAGGGGTGGAATCAGCCCCAGCATTTT
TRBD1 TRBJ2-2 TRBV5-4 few CASSLQGAFGELFF TGTGCCAGCAGCTTACAGGGGGCCTTCGGGGAGCTGTTTTTT
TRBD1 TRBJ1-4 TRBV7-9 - CASSLSTQGFPLGEKLFF TGTGCCAGCAGCTTATCGACACAGGGGTTCCCTCTGGGAGAAAAACTGTTTTTT
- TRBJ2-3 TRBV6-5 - CASSYSKGSWGDTQYF TGTGCCAGCAGTTATTCTAAGGGCTCTTGGGGCGATACGCAGTATTTT
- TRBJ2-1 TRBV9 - CASSVDWTGSYNEQFF TGTGCCAGCAGCGTGGATTGGACTGGCTCCTACAATGAGCAGTTCTTC
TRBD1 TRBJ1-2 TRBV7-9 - CASTNGDREGGYGYTF TGTGCCAGCACCAATGGTGACAGGGAAGGAGGGTATGGCTACACCTTC
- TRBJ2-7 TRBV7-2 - CASTLGRDYEQYF TGTGCCAGCACCCTAGGCAGAGACTACGAGCAGTACTTC
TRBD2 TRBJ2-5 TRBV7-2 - CASTRGGQETQYF TGTGCCAGCACCCGGGGGGGTCAAGAGACCCAGTACTTC
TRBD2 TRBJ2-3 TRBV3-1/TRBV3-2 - CASSHGTSGATDTQYF TGTGCCAGCAGCCACGGGACTAGCGGGGCCACAGATACGCAGTATTTT
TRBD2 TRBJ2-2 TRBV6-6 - CASRRTSGGNTGELFF TGTGCCAGCAGGCGGACTAGCGGGGGGAACACCGGGGAGCTGTTTTTT
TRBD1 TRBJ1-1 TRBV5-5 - CASSGRGQWGRMNTEAFF TGTGCCAGCAGCGGCCGGGGACAGTGGGGCCGAATGAACACTGAAGCTTTCTTT
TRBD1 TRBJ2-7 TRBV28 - CASSFRTGKYEQYF TGTGCCAGCAGTTTCCGGACAGGAAAGTACGAGCAGTACTTC
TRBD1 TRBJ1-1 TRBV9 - CASSVSTGVAEAFF TGTGCCAGCAGCGTAAGCACAGGGGTAGCTGAAGCTTTCTTT
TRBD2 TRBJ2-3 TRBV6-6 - CASSQQPSGATDTQYF TGTGCCAGCAGCCAACAGCCTAGCGGGGCGACAGATACGCAGTATTTT
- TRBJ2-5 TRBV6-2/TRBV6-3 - CASSYSGSTETQYF TGTGCCAGCAGTTACTCGGGCAGTACAGAGACCCAGTACTTC
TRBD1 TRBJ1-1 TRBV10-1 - CASSRDRAGSEAFF TGCGCCAGCAGTAGGGACAGGGCGGGCAGTGAAGCTTTCTTT
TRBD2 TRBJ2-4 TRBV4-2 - CASSQERGGAKNIQYF TGTGCCAGCAGCCAAGAGCGGGGGGGAGCCAAAAACATTCAGTACTTC
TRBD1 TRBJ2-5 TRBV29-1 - CSVDRVEETQYF TGCAGCGTCGACAGGGTGGAAGAGACCCAGTACTTC
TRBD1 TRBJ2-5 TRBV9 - CASSVTGGGETQYF TGTGCCAGCAGCGTGACAGGGGGTGGTGAGACCCAGTACTTC
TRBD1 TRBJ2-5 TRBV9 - CASSVRGGVLLQETQYF TGTGCCAGCTCGGTTCGAGGGGGCGTACTCTTACAAGAGACCCAGTACTTC
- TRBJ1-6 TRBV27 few CASSFLQGGSPLHF TGTGCCAGCAGTTTCTTACAGGGTGGTTCACCCCTCCACTTT
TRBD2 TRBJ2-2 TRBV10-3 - CAISEPSGGGNTGELFF TGTGCCATCAGTGAGCCTAGCGGGGGAGGAAACACCGGGGAGCTGTTTTTT
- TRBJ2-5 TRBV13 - CASSFTDSTQETQYF TGTGCCAGCAGCTTCACAGACAGTACCCAAGAGACCCAGTACTTC
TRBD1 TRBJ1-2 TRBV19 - CASTSRWTGPYGYTF TGTGCCAGTACCTCAAGGTGGACAGGGCCCTATGGCTACACCTTC
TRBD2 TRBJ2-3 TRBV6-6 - CASSRIAGGPTDTQYF TGTGCCAGCAGTCGAATAGCGGGGGGGCCAACGGATACGCAGTATTTT
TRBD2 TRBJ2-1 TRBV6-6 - CASTLAGGPLNEQFF TGTGCCAGCACCCTAGCGGGGGGGCCTTTAAATGAGCAGTTCTTC
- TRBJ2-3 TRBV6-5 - CASSYSPGTKRDTQYF TGTGCCAGCAGTTACTCACCGGGAACAAAAAGAGATACGCAGTATTTT
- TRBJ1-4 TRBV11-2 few CASSLGPLGEVNEKLFF TGTGCCAGCAGCTTGGGCCCCCTGGGGGAGGTGAATGAAAAACTGTTTTTT
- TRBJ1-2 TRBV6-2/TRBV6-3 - CASSYSGLNGYTF TGTGCCAGCAGTTATTCCGGACTGAATGGCTACACCTTC
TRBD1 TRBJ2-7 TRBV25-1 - CASSVAGGYEQYF TGTGCCAGCAGTGTAGCAGGGGGCTACGAGCAGTACTTC
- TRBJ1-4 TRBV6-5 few CASSPQGYNEKLFF TGTGCCAGCAGTCCCCAGGGTTATAATGAAAAACTGTTTTTT
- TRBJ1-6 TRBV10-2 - CASKSSYNSPLHF TGCGCCAGCAAGAGCTCCTATAATTCACCCCTCCACTTT
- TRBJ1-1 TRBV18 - CASSPSARSEAFF TGTGCCAGCTCACCCTCGGCGAGGTCTGAAGCTTTCTTT
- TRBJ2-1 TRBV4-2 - CASSPTGGARYYNEQFF TGTGCCAGCAGCCCCACTGGGGGGGCCCGATACTACAATGAGCAGTTCTTC
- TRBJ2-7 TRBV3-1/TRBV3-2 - CASSQPGHFYEQYF TGTGCCAGCAGCCAACCGGGACATTTCTACGAGCAGTACTTC
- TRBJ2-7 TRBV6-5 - CASSYTGGGSNEQYF TGTGCCAGCAGCTATACTGGGGGCGGATCCAACGAGCAGTACTTC
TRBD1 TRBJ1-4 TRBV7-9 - CASSSDWNIDRDEKLFF TGTGCCAGCAGCTCCGATTGGAATATCGACAGGGACGAAAAACTGTTTTTT
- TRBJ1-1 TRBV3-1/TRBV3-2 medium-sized CASSQDAGVGAEAFF TGTGCCAGCAGCCAAGATGCGGGTGTTGGGGCTGAAGCTTTCTTT
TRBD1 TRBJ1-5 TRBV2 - CASSELGTVNQPQHF TGTGCCAGCAGTGAACTTGGGACAGTCAATCAGCCCCAGCATTTT
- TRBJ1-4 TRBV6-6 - CASSPPTRANDEKLFF TGTGCCAGCAGTCCCCCTACTAGGGCAAATGATGAAAAACTGTTTTTT
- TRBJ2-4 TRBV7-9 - CASSFGSENIQYF TGTGCCAGCAGCTTCGGTAGTGAGAACATTCAGTACTTC
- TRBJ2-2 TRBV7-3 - CASSLASTGELFF TGTGCCAGCAGCTTAGCCAGTACCGGGGAGCTGTTTTTT